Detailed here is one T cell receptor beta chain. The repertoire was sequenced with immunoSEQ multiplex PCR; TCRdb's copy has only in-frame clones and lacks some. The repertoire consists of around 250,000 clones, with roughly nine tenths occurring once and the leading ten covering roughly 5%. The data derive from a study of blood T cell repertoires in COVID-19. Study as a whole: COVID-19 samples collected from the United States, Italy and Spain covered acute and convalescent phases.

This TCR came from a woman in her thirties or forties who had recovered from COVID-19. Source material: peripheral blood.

The CDR3 DNA follows: TGTGCCAGCAGCCGGGAAGCAGGGCAGCCCCAGCATTTT. It translates to CASSREAGQPQHF. The chain links TRBV3-1 (or the pseudogene TRBV3-2) to TRBJ1-5; tentatively, D is TRBD1 (5 bases). The ends were cut back, 4 bases at V and 7 bases at J, with 11 bases in the middle. The CDR3 is 13 amino acids. The germline CDR1 and CDR2 sequences are LGHDT and YNNKEL (reference sequence).